The sequence of this TCR beta chain was determined in a study of blood T cell repertoires in COVID-19. The J segment lost 8 bases and the V segment lost 5 bases, leaving 7 bases of the junction unmatched. This CDR3 is built from 13 residues. The germline CDR1 and CDR2 sequences are SEHNR and FQNEAQ (reference sequence). Assay used: immunoSEQ multiplex PCR; TCRdb lists only in-frame clones, some missing. The table has roughly 200,000 clones, roughly 88% seen once. The material sequenced was peripheral blood. The sequence was collected from a man in his forties with acute or convalescent COVID-19. The gene calls are TRBV7-9 and TRBJ1-1, with TRBD1 identical over 8 bases. Here the CDR3 reads CASSVGQGAEAFF. The CDR3 DNA reads TGTGCCAGCAGCGTAGGACAGGGTGCGGAAGCTTTCTTT.